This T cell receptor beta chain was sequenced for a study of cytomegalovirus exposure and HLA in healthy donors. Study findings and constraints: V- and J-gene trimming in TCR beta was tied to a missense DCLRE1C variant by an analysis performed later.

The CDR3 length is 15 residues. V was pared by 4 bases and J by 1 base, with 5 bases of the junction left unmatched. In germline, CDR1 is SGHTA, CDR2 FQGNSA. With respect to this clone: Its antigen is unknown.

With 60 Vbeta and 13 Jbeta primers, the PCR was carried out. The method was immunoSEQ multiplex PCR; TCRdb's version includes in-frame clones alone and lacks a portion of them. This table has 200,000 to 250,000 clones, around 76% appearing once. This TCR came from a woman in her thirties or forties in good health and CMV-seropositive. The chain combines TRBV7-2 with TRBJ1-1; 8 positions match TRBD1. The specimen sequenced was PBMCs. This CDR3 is CASSSTGTGNTEAFF. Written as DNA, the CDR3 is TGTGCCAGCAGCTCGACCGGGACAGGGAACACTGAAGCTTTCTTT.